These 2 T cell receptor beta chains were all obtained from the same sample, sequenced in a study of cytomegalovirus exposure and HLA in healthy donors. Primers for the PCR totalled 60 Vbeta and 13 Jbeta. TCRdb's copy holds only in-frame clones and misses some; the assay was immunoSEQ multiplex PCR. The table records roughly 180,000 clones, approximately 79% of them present only once. Sequencing was performed on PBMCs. These receptors originate from a girl aged 10-17 years in good health and CMV-seropositive.

The chain carries TRBV27 and TRBJ2-3, with 7 bases that match TRBD2. The length of the CDR3 is 14 residues. CDR1 is MNHEY and CDR2 is SMNVEV in the germline V gene (reference sequence). Germline trimming cut 6 bases from V and 4 bases from J; bases unmatched to any gene: 7. The CDR3 loop reads CASRGTKRPDTQYF. DNA of the CDR3: TGTGCCAGCAGGGGGACTAAACGCCCAGATACGCAGTATTTT.

This rearrangement joins TRBV7-9 to TRBJ1-2, with TRBD1 matching 7 bases. This CDR3 comprises 13 residues. Unmatched junction bases numbered 2, after V lost 5 bases and J lost 2 bases. Germline loops: CDR1 SEHNR, CDR2 FQNEAQ (reference sequence). CDR3 nucleotide sequence: TGTGCCAGCAGCCCACAGGGGAACTATGGCTACACCTTC. Translated: CASSPQGNYGYTF.